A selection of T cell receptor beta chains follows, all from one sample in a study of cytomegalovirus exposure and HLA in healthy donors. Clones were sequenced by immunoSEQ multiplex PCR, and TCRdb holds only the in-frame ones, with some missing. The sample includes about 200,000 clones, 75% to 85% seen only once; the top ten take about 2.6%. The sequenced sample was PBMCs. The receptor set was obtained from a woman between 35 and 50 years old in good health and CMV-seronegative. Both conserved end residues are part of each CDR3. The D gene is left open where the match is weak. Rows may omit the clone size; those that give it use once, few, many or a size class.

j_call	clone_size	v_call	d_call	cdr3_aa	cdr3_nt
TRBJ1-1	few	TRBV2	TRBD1	CASTQFPRDRVNTEAFF	TGTGCCAGCACCCAATTCCCTCGGGACAGGGTGAACACTGAAGCTTTCTTT
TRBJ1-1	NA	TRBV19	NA	CASSVVGRGSKTEAFF	TGTGCCAGTAGTGTCGTGGGTCGGGGGTCGAAAACTGAAGCTTTCTTT
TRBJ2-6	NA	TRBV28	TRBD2	CASRPGTSGRPGANVLTF	TGTGCCAGCAGGCCAGGGACTAGCGGGAGACCCGGGGCCAACGTCCTGACTTTC
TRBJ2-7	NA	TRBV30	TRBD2	CAFPTSTSGRLEQYF	TGTGCCTTCCCCACCTCGACTAGCGGGAGGCTCGAGCAGTACTTC
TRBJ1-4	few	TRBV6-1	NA	CASSEAPVLLAGEKLFF	TGTGCCAGCAGTGAAGCCCCAGTCCTCCTAGCGGGTGAAAAACTGTTTTTT
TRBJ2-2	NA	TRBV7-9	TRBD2	CASSLAEREIPGELFF	TGTGCCAGCAGCTTAGCAGAGCGGGAGATACCCGGGGAGCTGTTTTTT
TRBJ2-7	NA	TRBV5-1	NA	CASSLTGTPTYEQYF	TGCGCCAGCAGCTTGACTGGGACACCTACCTACGAGCAGTACTTC
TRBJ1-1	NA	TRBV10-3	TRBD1	CAIRRGTGATEAFF	TGTGCCATCCGCAGGGGGACAGGTGCAACTGAAGCTTTCTTT
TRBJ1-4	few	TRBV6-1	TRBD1	CASSENRGAGEKLFF	TGTGCCAGCAGTGAAAACAGGGGGGCGGGAGAAAAACTGTTTTTT
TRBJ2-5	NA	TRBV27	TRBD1	CASSLSGQGKGETQYF	TGTGCCAGCAGTTTATCGGGACAGGGGAAGGGAGAGACCCAGTACTTC
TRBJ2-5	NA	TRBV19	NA	CASSEDTARETQYF	TGTGCCAGTAGTGAAGACACCGCCAGGGAGACCCAGTACTTC
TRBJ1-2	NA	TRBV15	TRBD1	CATSMTGGHGYTF	TGTGCCACCAGCATGACAGGGGGCCATGGCTACACCTTC
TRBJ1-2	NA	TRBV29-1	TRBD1	CSVGGQGNYGYTF	TGCAGCGTGGGGGGACAGGGGAACTATGGCTACACCTTC
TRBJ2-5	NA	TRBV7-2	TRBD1	CASSFRRGQGETQYF	TGTGCCAGCAGCTTCCGCAGGGGGCAGGGAGAGACCCAGTACTTC
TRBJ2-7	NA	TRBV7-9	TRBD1	CASSFADRTAGYEQYF	TGTGCCAGCAGCTTCGCGGACAGGACCGCCGGGTACGAGCAGTACTTC
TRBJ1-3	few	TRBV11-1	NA	CASSLGQFSGNTIYF	TGTGCCAGCAGCCTTGGACAGTTCTCTGGAAACACCATATATTTT
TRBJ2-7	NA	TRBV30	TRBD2	CAWGLAGGEQYF	TGTGCCTGGGGGCTAGCGGGAGGTGAGCAGTACTTC
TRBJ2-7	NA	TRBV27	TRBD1	CASSFGQTGVPAFHEQYF	TGTGCCAGCAGTTTTGGGCAGACAGGGGTTCCTGCTTTCCACGAGCAGTACTTC
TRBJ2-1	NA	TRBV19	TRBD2	CASSSVASGRAPPSYNEQFF	TGTGCCAGTAGTAGTGTGGCTAGCGGGCGGGCACCTCCATCCTACAATGAGCAGTTCTTC
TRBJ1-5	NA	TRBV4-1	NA	CASSPSDSEARPQHF	TGCGCCAGCAGCCCCTCTGACAGTGAGGCTCGGCCCCAGCATTTT